The 8 T cell receptor beta chains listed next were all sequenced from one sample in a study of type 1 and type 2 diabetes patients. The PCR template was genomic DNA. The TCR beta CDR3 region was amplified using 30 forward and 13 reverse primers. TCRdb reanalysed the multiplex PCR reads using MiXCR and keeps one entry per CDR3 protein. The sample holds fewer than 300,000 distinct CDR3 sequences, roughly 44% seen once. The sample was peripheral blood mononuclear cells (PBMCs). All receptors derive from a man between 18 and 35 years old with type 2 diabetes.

The V gene is TRBV6-5, the J gene TRBJ1-6; D call uncertain. The CDR3 totals 16 residues. The V gene's germline CDR1 is MNHEY and CDR2 SVGAGI. The germline V and J ends were trimmed by 4 bases and 0 bases, with 10 bases remaining between them. This chain's CDR3 is CASSLTVSSYNSPLHF. The CDR3 DNA follows: TGTGCCAGCAGTTTGACTGTTAGCTCCTATAATTCACCCCTCCACTTT.

This chain connects TRBV14 to TRBJ2-3; no clear D gene. This CDR3 spans 15 amino acids. V lost 5 bases to trimming and J lost 2 bases, with 14 bases between them. CDR1 is SGHDN and CDR2 is FVKESK in the germline V gene. The CDR3 nucleotides are TGTGCCAGCAGCTTTCGCCAGCCCCCCACAGATACGCAGTATTTT. Encoded protein: CASSFRQPPTDTQYF.

The chain uses TRBV18 and TRBJ1-1; TRBD1 aligns across 8 bases. Losses at the gene ends were 1 base for V and 1 base for J; bases not matched to a gene: 5. Germline CDR1 reads KGHSH; CDR2 reads LQKENI. CDR3 length: 16 residues. For the CDR3, the DNA is TGTGCCAGCTCACCACGGGGGACAGGCGGGAACACTGAAGCTTTCTTT. This translates into CASSPRGTGGNTEAFF. The variable domain in full, with the rest retrieved from reference TRBV18 and TRBJ1-1, is NAGVMQNPRHLVRRRGQEARLRCSPMKGHSHVYWYRQLPEEGLKFMVYLQKENIIDESGMPKERFSAEFPKEGPSILRIQQVVRGDSAAYFCASSPRGTGGNTEAFFGQGTRLTVV.

This rearrangement joins TRBV7-2 to TRBJ2-3; 8 bases match TRBD2. CDR1 and CDR2 (germline): SGHTA, FQGNSA. CDR3 length equals 15 residues. The trim removed 2 bases at V and 5 bases at J, leaving 6 bases unmatched. The CDR3 DNA sequence: TGTGCCAGCAGCTTATCGGGGGGGCAGTTAGATACGCAGTATTTT. It specifies CASSLSGGQLDTQYF.

In this sample, this clonotype turned up a few times. The chain has TRBV15 and TRBJ2-3; either TRBD1 or TRBD2 may fit D (5 bases each). V shed 1 base and J shed 3 bases, with 14 bases lying between them. Germline V CDR1 and CDR2: LNHNV, YYDKDF (reference sequence). The CDR3 spans 16 residues. In nucleotides, the CDR3 is TGTGCCACCAGCAGAGGTGGGGGAGAGGCGACAGATACGCAGTATTTT. Protein sequence: CATSRGGGEATDTQYF. Supplemented by reference TRBV15 and TRBJ2-3, the full variable domain reads DAMVIQNPRYQVTQFGKPVTLSCSQTLNHNVMYWYQQKSSQAPKLLFHYYDKDFNNEADTPDNFQSRRPNTSFCFLDIRSPGLGDTAMYLCATSRGGGEATDTQYFGPGTRLTVL.

This clonotype was seen a few times. The chain is built from TRBV11-2 and TRBJ1-4; D is unresolved. This CDR3 has 15 residues. Trimming stripped 7 bases from V and 6 bases from J, with 18 bases between. The germline V gene encodes CDR1 SGHAT and CDR2 FQNNGV. This CDR3 reads CASTREAEWDEKLFF. In nucleotides, the CDR3 is TGTGCCAGCACACGGGAGGCAGAGTGGGATGAAAAACTGTTTTTT. Based on the CDR3 plus reference TRBV11-2 and TRBJ1-4, the full variable domain is EAGVAQSPRYKIIEKRQSVAFWCNPISGHATLYWYQQILGQGPKLLIQFQNNGVVDDSQLPKDRFSAERLKGVDSTLKIQPAKLEDSAVYLCASTREAEWDEKLFFGSGTQLSVL.

There are a few counts of this clonotype. The gene calls are TRBV2 and TRBJ1-6; D remains ambiguous. V was clipped by 3 bases and J by 15 bases, with 15 bases between them. Germline V CDR1 and CDR2: SNHLY, FYNNEI. The length of the CDR3 is 13 residues. The DNA for the CDR3 is TGTGCCAGCAGTGATCGCCCCGCCCCTGGCCTCCACTTT. It specifies CASSDRPAPGLHF.

This clonotype was found once. The CDR3 bases are TGTGCCTGGGATTTGGACAGGGGGAATCAGCCCCAGCATTTT. This encodes CAWDLDRGNQPQHF. This sequence joins TRBV19 and TRBJ1-5; 10 bases are a match to TRBD1. Trimming cost V 11 bases and J 4 bases; bases outside gene matches: 8. The CDR3 is 14 amino acids. Germline-derived CDR1 and CDR2 are LNHDA and SQIVND (reference sequence).